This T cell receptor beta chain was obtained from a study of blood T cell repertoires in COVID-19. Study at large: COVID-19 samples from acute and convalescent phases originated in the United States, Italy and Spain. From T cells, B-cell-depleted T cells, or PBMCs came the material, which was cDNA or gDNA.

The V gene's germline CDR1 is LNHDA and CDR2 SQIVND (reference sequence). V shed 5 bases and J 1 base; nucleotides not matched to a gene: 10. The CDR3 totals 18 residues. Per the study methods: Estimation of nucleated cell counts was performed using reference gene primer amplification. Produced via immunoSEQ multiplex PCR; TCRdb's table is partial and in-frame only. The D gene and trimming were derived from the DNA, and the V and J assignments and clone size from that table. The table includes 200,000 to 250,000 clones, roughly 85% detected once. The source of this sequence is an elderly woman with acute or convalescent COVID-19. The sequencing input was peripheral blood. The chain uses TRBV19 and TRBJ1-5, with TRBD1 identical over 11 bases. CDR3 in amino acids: CASSWGTGGVVSNQPQHF. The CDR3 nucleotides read TGTGCCAGTAGTTGGGGGACAGGGGGAGTAGTAAGCAATCAGCCCCAGCATTTT.